This T cell receptor (beta chain) was retrieved from a study of beta chain features in type 1 diabetes. The study, taken as a whole, reports: Shortening that was moderate but significant affected the TCRB CDR3s of Type 1 diabetes patients in all four CD4+ subsets.

Germline CDR1 reads MDHEN; CDR2 reads SYDVKM. The V end was cut by 4 bases, the J end by 4 bases, with 13 bases between. The CDR3 is 14 amino acids. Since all of the isolated RNA was reverse transcribed, expressed TCRB transcripts were what got sequenced. Generated by immunoSEQ multiplex PCR, the TCRdb table keeps only in-frame clones and is missing some. The sample shows roughly 220,000 clones, 16% of them seen only once. This clone was counted between two and nine times. Its antigen is as yet unknown. The receptor was derived from a man younger than 45 with type 1 diabetes. The chain carries TRBV28 and TRBJ2-5; D not certain. The sample comprised naive CD4+ T cells from blood. CDR3 nucleotides: TGTGCCAGCAGTTATCTAGGACCCCGAGAGACCCAGTACTTC. Translation: CASSYLGPRETQYF.